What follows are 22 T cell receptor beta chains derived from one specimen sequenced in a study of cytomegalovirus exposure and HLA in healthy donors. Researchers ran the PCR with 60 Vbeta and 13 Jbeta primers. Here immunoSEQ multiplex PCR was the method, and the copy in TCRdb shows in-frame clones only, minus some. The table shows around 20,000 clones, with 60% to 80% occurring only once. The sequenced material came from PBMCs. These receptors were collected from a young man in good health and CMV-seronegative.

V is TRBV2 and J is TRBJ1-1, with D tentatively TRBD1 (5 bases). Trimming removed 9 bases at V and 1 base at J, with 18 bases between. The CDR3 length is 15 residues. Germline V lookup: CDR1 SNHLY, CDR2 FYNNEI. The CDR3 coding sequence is TGTGCCAGAAGAGTTGGGGGGGGAACGAACACTGAAGCTTTCTTT. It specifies CARRVGGGTNTEAFF.

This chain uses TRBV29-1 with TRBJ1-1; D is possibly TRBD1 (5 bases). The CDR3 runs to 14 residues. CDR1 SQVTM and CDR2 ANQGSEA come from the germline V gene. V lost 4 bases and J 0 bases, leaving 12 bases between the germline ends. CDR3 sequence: CSVGPGLMNTEAFF. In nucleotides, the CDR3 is TGCAGCGTTGGACCGGGACTCATGAACACTGAAGCTTTCTTT.

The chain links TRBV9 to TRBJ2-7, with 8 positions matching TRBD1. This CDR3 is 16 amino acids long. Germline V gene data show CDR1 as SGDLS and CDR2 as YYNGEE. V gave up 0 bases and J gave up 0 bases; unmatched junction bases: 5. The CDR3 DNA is TGTGCCAGCAGCGTAGATTGGGGACAGGCCTCCTACGAGCAGTACTTC. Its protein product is CASSVDWGQASYEQYF.

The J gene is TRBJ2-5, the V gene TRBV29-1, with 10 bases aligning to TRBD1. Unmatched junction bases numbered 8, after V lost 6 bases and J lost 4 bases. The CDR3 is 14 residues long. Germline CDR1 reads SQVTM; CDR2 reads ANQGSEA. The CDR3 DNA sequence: TGCAGCGTGAGCCGGGACAGGGGAGTAGAGACCCAGTACTTC. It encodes CSVSRDRGVETQYF.

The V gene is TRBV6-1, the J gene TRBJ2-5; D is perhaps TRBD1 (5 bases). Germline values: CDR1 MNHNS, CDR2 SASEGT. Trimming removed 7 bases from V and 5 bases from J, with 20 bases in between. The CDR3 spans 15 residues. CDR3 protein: CASTVNPGAGETQYF. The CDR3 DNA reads TGTGCCAGCACCGTAAACCCTGGGGCAGGGGAGACCCAGTACTTC.

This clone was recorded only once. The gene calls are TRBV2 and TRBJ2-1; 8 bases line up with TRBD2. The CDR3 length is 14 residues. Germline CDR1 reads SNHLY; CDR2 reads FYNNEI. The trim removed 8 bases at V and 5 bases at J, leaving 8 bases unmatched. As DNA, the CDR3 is TGTGCCAGCCCCTCCGGGACTAGACACAATGAGCAGTTCTTC. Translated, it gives CASPSGTRHNEQFF.

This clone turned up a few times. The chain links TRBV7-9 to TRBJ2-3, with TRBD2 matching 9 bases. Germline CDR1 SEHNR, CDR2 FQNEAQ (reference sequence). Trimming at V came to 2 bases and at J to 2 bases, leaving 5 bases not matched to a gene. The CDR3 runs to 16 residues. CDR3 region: CASSLTAGGSTDTQYF. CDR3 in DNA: TGTGCCAGCAGCTTAACCGCGGGGGGGTCCACAGATACGCAGTATTTT.

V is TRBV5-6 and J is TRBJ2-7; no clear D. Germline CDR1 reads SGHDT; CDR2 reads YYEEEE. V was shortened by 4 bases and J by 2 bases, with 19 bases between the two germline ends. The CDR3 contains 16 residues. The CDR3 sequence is CASSLDPTLVTYEQYF. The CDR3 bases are TGTGCCAGCAGCCTAGATCCAACTCTGGTTACCTACGAGCAGTACTTC.

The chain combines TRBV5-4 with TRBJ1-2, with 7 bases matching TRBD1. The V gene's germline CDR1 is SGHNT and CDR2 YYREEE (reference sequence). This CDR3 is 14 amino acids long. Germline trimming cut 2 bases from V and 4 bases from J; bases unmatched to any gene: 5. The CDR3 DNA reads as TGTGCCAGCAGCTTTAACAGGGGATCCTATGGCTACACCTTC. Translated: CASSFNRGSYGYTF.

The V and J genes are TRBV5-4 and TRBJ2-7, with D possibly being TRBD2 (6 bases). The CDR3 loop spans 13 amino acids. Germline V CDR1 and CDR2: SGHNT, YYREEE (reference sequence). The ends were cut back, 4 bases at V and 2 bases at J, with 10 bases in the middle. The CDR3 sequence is CASSPGTAYEQYF. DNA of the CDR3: TGTGCCAGCAGCCCCGGGACTGCCTACGAGCAGTACTTC.

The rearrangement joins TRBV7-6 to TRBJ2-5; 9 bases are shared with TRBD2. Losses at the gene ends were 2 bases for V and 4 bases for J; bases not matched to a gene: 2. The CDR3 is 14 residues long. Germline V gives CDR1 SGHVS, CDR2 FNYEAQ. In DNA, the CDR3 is TGTGCCAGCAGCTTATCAGCGGGGGGAGAGACCCAGTACTTC. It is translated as CASSLSAGGETQYF.

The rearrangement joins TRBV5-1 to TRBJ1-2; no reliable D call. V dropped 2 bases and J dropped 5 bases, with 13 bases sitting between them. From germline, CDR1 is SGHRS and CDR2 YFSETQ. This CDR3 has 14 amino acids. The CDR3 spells CASSFLRQEYGYTF. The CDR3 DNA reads TGCGCCAGCAGCTTCCTGAGACAAGAATATGGCTACACCTTC.

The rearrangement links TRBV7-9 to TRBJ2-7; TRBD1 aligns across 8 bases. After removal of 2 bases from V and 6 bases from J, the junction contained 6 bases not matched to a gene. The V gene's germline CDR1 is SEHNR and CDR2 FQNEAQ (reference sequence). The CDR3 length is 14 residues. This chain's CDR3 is CASSLTSGGFEQYF. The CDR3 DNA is TGTGCCAGCAGCTTAACTTCAGGGGGCTTCGAGCAGTACTTC.

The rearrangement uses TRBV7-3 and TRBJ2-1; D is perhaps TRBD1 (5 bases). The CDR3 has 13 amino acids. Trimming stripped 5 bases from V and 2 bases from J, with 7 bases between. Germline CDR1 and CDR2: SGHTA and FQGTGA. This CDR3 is CASSLDTYNEQFF. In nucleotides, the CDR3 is TGTGCCAGCAGCCTGGACACCTACAATGAGCAGTTCTTC.

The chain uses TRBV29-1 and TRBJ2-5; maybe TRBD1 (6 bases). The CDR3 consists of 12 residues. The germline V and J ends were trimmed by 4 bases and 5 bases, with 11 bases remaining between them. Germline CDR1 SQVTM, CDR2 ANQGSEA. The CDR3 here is CSVVWGPETQYF. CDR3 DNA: TGCAGCGTTGTATGGGGGCCGGAGACCCAGTACTTC.

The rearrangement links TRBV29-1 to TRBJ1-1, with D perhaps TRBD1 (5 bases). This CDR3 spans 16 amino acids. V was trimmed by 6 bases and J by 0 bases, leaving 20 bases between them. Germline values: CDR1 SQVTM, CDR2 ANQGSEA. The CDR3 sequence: CSVTPPGQLMNTEAFF. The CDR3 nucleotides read TGCAGCGTAACGCCCCCAGGACAACTCATGAACACTGAAGCTTTCTTT. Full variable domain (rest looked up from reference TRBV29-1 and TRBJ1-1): SAVISQKPSRDICQRGTSLTIQCQVDSQVTMMFWYRQQPGQSLTLIATANQGSEATYESGFVIDKFPISRPNLTFSTLTVSNMSPEDSSIYLCSVTPPGQLMNTEAFFGQGTRLTVV.

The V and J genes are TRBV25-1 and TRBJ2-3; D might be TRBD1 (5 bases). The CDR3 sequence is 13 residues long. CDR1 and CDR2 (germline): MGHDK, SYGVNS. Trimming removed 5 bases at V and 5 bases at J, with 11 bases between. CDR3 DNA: TGTGCCAGCAGTAACCGACAGATAGATACGCAGTATTTT. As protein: CASSNRQIDTQYF.

Here the CDR3 reads CAISPQQGSNQPQHF. CDR3 sequence (DNA): TGTGCCATCAGCCCACAACAGGGGAGCAATCAGCCCCAGCATTTT. This chain uses TRBV10-3 with TRBJ1-5, with 7 bases aligning to TRBD1. CDR1 and CDR2 (germline): ENHRY, SYGVKD. This CDR3 has 15 residues. The J segment lost 1 base and the V segment lost 6 bases, leaving 6 bases of the junction unmatched.

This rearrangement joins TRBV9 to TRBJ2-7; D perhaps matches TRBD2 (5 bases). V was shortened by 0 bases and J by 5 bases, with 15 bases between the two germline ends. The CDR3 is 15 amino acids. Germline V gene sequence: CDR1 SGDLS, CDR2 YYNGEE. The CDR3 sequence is CASSVATRLSDEQYF. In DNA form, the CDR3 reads TGTGCCAGCAGCGTAGCTACTCGACTATCCGACGAGCAGTACTTC.

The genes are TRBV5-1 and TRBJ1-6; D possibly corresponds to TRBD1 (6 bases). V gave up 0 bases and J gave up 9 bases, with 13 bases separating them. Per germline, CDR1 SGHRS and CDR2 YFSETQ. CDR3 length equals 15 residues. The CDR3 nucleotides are TGCGCCAGCAGCTTGGAGGGACACCGAATTTCACCCCTCCACTTT. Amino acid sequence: CASSLEGHRISPLHF.

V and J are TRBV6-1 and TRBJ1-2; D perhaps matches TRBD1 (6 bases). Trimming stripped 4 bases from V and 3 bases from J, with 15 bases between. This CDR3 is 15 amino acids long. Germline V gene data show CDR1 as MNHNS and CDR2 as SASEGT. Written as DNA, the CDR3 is TGTGCCAGCAGTGCAGGGGCAGGACCCTACTATGGCTACACCTTC. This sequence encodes CASSAGAGPYYGYTF.

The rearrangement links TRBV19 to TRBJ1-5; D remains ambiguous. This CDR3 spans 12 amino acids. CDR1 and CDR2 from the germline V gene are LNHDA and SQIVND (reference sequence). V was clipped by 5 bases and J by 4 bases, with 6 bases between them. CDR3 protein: CASSPRNQPQHF. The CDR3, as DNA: TGTGCCAGTAGTCCCAGAAATCAGCCCCAGCATTTT.